This is a list of T cell receptor beta chains from one sample in a study of blood T cell repertoires in COVID-19. Some clones are missing from TCRdb's copy, which holds only in-frame ones; the method was immunoSEQ multiplex PCR. The sample lists roughly 200,000 clones, 83% seen once, with 1.3% in the top ten. Sequencing was carried out using peripheral blood. The receptors were sampled from a woman aged 25 to 45 with COVID-19, enrolled during active disease. CDR3s include the opening cysteine and the closing phenylalanine or tryptophan.

j_gene,v_gene,CDR3aa
TRBJ2-6,TRBV6-1,CASSEWGQGAPGANVLTF
TRBJ1-5,TRBV2,CASSEATGSQPQHF
TRBJ1-1,TRBV12-3/TRBV12-4,CASSLLGGGEAFF
TRBJ1-1,TRBV18,CASSPPDRGLSGAFF
TRBJ2-7,TRBV29-1,CSVGATFYEQYF
TRBJ1-5,TRBV28,CASSRDREGNQPQHF
TRBJ2-1,TRBV28,CASGRSSYNEQFF
TRBJ1-1,TRBV2,CASSDISEAFF
TRBJ1-5,TRBV4-1,CASSPTGKGGNQPQHF
TRBJ2-7,TRBV27,CASSLSLGTVSYEQYF
TRBJ2-5,TRBV5-4,CASSPRPSQETQYF
TRBJ2-5,TRBV25-1,CASSLLVRETQYF
TRBJ1-5,TRBV5-6,CASSLRGTNDNQPQHF
TRBJ2-1,TRBV3-1/TRBV3-2,CASSPGLAGVGEQFF
TRBJ1-1,TRBV29-1,CSVDRGRGTEAFF
TRBJ1-2,TRBV5-1,CASSLLGEDGYTF
TRBJ2-3,TRBV2,CASSVQTGGTDTQYF
TRBJ1-6,TRBV30,CAWEALGGVRSYNSPLHF
TRBJ1-5,TRBV6-4,CASSDRQGRQPQHF
TRBJ2-2,TRBV4-2,CASSQDTTDTGELFF
TRBJ2-2,TRBV6-2/TRBV6-3,CASSLTSGKGYTGELFF
TRBJ2-7,TRBV11-2,CASSFGQGSSYEQYF
TRBJ2-3,TRBV7-9,CASSHPGTGPGPAQYF
TRBJ2-3,TRBV4-3,CASSQYQTDTQYF
TRBJ2-3,TRBV9,CASSVRGSTDTQYF
TRBJ1-5,TRBV9,CASSNGGFDQPQHF
TRBJ2-7,TRBV6-5,CASSSTGGGYEQYF
TRBJ2-5,TRBV18,CASSPQGGHQETQYF
TRBJ2-7,TRBV5-1,CASSLETGGGYEQYF
TRBJ2-3,TRBV6-5,CASSYSEASTDTQYF
TRBJ2-2,TRBV5-1,CASTSRLAGGRPGELFF
TRBJ1-2,TRBV28,CASNQMVTANYGYTF